This T cell receptor (beta chain) emerged from a study of blood T cell repertoires in COVID-19. The wider study: Sample material is recorded as cDNA or gDNA derived from T cells, B-cell-depleted T cells, or PBMCs.

The data were produced by immunoSEQ multiplex PCR, yet TCRdb's version contains in-frame clones alone and is incomplete. The table shows around 100,000 clones, with 85% occurring only once. The J segment lost 7 bases and the V segment lost 7 bases, leaving 8 bases of the junction unmatched. CDR3 length: 14 residues. Per the germline V gene, CDR1 is MGHDK and CDR2 is SYGVNS. The rearrangement links TRBV25-1 to TRBJ1-2; 11 nucleotides align to TRBD1. Source material: peripheral blood. This clonotype originated in a man aged 50-59 years with active or convalescent COVID-19. CDR3 sequence reads: CASIPGQGVGGYTF. The CDR3 bases are TGTGCCAGCATACCGGGACAGGGGGTAGGTGGCTACACCTTC.